The text below deals with one T cell receptor (beta chain). Its target is unknown. The CDR3 goes on 3 residues after the read ends, and that part is filled in from the germline J gene. The repertoire was sequenced with immunoSEQ multiplex PCR; TCRdb's copy has only in-frame clones and lacks some. This repertoire holds about 3,000 clones, and none appear only once. V was clipped by 2 bases and J by 1 base, with 9 bases between them. CDR1 is SGHTA and CDR2 is FQGNSA in the germline V gene. This CDR3 has 15 residues. These data are taken from a study of T cell clonality in common variable immunodeficiency. Study-wide results and limits: In common variable immunodeficiency, TCR beta chains reportedly carried fewer deletions and N-nucleotide insertions.

This chain connects TRBV7-2 to TRBJ1-5; D unclear. Sample: peripheral blood mononuclear cells. The receptor's source is a human donor with common variable immunodeficiency. CDR3 sequence reads: CASSLSRFSNQPQHF. The sequenced CDR3 bases are TGTGCCAGCAGCTTATCCAGGTTCAGCAATCAGCCC.